Listed here are 9 T cell receptor beta chains from one sample, sequenced in a study of T cell responses to AZD1222 COVID-19 vaccine. TCRdb's table, derived via immunoSEQ multiplex PCR, lists solely in-frame clones and lacks some. The table lists over 100,000 clones, about 88% of them singletons. Sequencing used peripheral blood, obtained on day 0 of AZD1222 vaccination. The receptors originated from an adult in good health.

The chain combines TRBV30 with TRBJ2-5; D possibly corresponds to TRBD1 (6 bases). From germline, CDR1 is GTSNPN and CDR2 SVGIG (reference sequence). This CDR3 has 15 amino acids. Trimming took 3 bases from V and 4 from J, leaving 18 bases between them. This CDR3 is CAWRGGSLGGETQYF. The CDR3 DNA reads TGTGCCTGGAGAGGGGGTTCACTAGGGGGAGAGACCCAGTACTTC.

This clone has only one observation. This chain joins TRBV9 and TRBJ1-5; no reliable D call. The germline gives CDR1 SGDLS, CDR2 YYNGEE. The ends were cut back, 4 bases at V and 4 bases at J, with 12 bases in the middle. The CDR3 has 14 amino acids. The CDR3 spells CASSTRPGNQPQHF. The CDR3, as DNA: TGTGCCAGCAGCACTCGGCCCGGTAATCAGCCCCAGCATTTT.

The chain employs TRBV15 and TRBJ1-5; D is ambiguous. V gave up 0 bases and J gave up 7 bases, with 10 bases separating them. Germline assignment: CDR1 LNHNV and CDR2 YYDKDF (reference sequence). The CDR3 sequence is 14 residues long. In DNA, the CDR3 is TGTGCCACCAGCAGAGAGCGGGCTGAGCAGCCCCAGCATTTT. Translating it yields CATSRERAEQPQHF.

The J gene is TRBJ1-1, the V gene TRBV29-1, with D uncertain. V was clipped by 4 bases and J by 2 bases, with 8 bases between them. The CDR3 has 12 amino acids. Germline CDR1 and CDR2: SQVTM and ANQGSEA. The CDR3 sequence: CSVVHSNTEAFF. The CDR3 region has the DNA TGCAGCGTTGTACACAGCAACACTGAAGCTTTCTTT. Full variable domain (outside the CDR3, taken from reference TRBV29-1 and TRBJ1-1): SAVISQKPSRDICQRGTSLTIQCQVDSQVTMMFWYRQQPGQSLTLIATANQGSEATYESGFVIDKFPISRPNLTFSTLTVSNMSPEDSSIYLCSVVHSNTEAFFGQGTRLTVV.

This chain connects TRBV11-1 to TRBJ1-3; 11 nucleotides match TRBD1. V shed 4 bases and J 3 bases; nucleotides not matched to a gene: 2. CDR3 size: 15 residues. The germline gives CDR1 SGHAT, CDR2 FQDESV (reference sequence). CDR3 nucleotides: TGTGCCAGCAGCTCGGACAGGGGGCTTGGAAACACCATATATTTT. Protein: CASSSDRGLGNTIYF.

This clone was counted only a few times. The genes are TRBV27 and TRBJ1-5; possibly TRBD1 for D (5 bases). The germline V gene encodes CDR1 MNHEY and CDR2 SMNVEV (reference sequence). The CDR3 has 17 amino acids. V was shortened by 5 bases and J by 0 bases, with 17 bases between the two germline ends. The CDR3 protein is CASSPRGRDNSNQPQHF. DNA for the CDR3: TGTGCCAGCAGTCCCCGGGGGAGAGACAATAGCAATCAGCCCCAGCATTTT.

This chain joins TRBV28 and TRBJ2-7, with a weak D call TRBD1 (5 bases). V lost 6 bases and J 2 bases, leaving 14 bases between the germline ends. Germline V CDR1 and CDR2: MDHEN, SYDVKM. The CDR3 consists of 14 residues. CDR3 nucleotide sequence: TGTGCCAGCAGGCCAAAATACAGGACCTACGAGCAGTACTTC. It is translated as CASRPKYRTYEQYF.

The V gene is TRBV28, the J gene TRBJ1-5; D call uncertain. CDR3 length: 16 residues. Germline V gene data show CDR1 as MDHEN and CDR2 as SYDVKM. The ends were cut back, 6 bases at V and 2 bases at J, with 17 bases in the middle. This CDR3 reads CASSSAGRVGNQPQHF. The DNA for the CDR3 is TGTGCCAGCAGCTCCGCGGGTAGGGTGGGCAATCAGCCCCAGCATTTT.

The chain links TRBV7-5 to TRBJ1-2. TRBV7-5 is a pseudogene locus. CDR3 length: 18 residues. The CDR3 DNA sequence: TGTGCCAGAAGCTTACGCGGCAGGGGAAGGTCGGGAGGCTATGGCTACACCTTC. This encodes CARSLRGRGRSGGYGYTF.